A single sample is the source of the 11 T cell receptor beta chains below, sequenced in a study of cytomegalovirus exposure and HLA in healthy donors. The PCR made use of 60 Vbeta and 13 Jbeta primers. Sequencing used immunoSEQ multiplex PCR; TCRdb keeps in-frame clones, though not all of them. Its listing shows roughly 64,000 clones. Sequenced: PBMCs. The receptors originated from a woman between 18 and 29 years old in good health and CMV-seronegative.

The gene calls are TRBV10-1 and TRBJ1-1, with TRBD1 matching over 8 bases. Germline V CDR1 and CDR2: WNHNN, SYGVQD (reference sequence). This CDR3 is 14 amino acids long. Losses at the gene ends were 4 bases for V and 0 bases for J; bases not matched to a gene: 1. The CDR3 DNA reads TGCGCCAGCAGTGGGACAGGGCTGAACACTGAAGCTTTCTTT. It is translated as CASSGTGLNTEAFF.

V usage is TRBV4-2 and J usage is TRBJ2-5; 13 bases line up with TRBD2. With 5 bases clipped from V and 5 bases from J, the junction kept 11 bases outside the gene matches. Germline lookup yields CDR1 LGHNA and CDR2 YNFKEQ. The CDR3 covers 17 residues. The CDR3 sequence: CASSEPGLAGLGETQYF. The CDR3 DNA reads TGTGCCAGCAGCGAACCGGGACTAGCGGGGTTGGGGGAGACCCAGTACTTC.

The J gene is TRBJ2-5, the V gene TRBV6-5, with D possibly matching TRBD1 (5 bases). The CDR3 runs 14 residues. Per the germline V gene, CDR1 is MNHEY and CDR2 is SVGAGI. The V gene lost 4 bases and the J gene lost 7 bases, with 16 bases spanning the gap. The CDR3 bases are TGTGCCAGCAGTTCCGAAGGGGCTCGTGGGACCCAGTACTTC. It is translated as CASSSEGARGTQYF.

This chain connects TRBV10-1 to TRBJ2-6, with D possibly TRBD1 on 5 matching bases. The ends were cut back, 4 bases at V and 1 base at J, with 11 bases in the middle. Germline values: CDR1 WNHNN, CDR2 SYGVQD (reference sequence). The CDR3 is 16 amino acids. The CDR3 reads CASSARTPSGANVLTF. Here the CDR3 DNA reads TGCGCCAGCAGTGCTCGGACACCTTCTGGGGCCAACGTCCTGACTTTC.

The CDR3 here is CASSQRTGADGGTEAFF. The CDR3 nucleotides read TGTGCCAGCAGCCAAAGGACAGGGGCGGACGGTGGGACTGAAGCTTTCTTT. The rearrangement joins TRBV14 to TRBJ1-1, with 9 bases fitting TRBD1. CDR1 SGHDN and CDR2 FVKESK come from the germline V gene. Trimming removed 2 bases from V and 5 bases from J; junction bases left unmatched: 12. This CDR3 contains 17 residues.

The gene calls are TRBV30 and TRBJ2-1; 9 bases line up with TRBD2. Germline loops: CDR1 GTSNPN, CDR2 SVGIG (reference sequence). The CDR3 extends over 15 amino acids. After removal of 3 bases from V and 5 bases from J, the junction contained 8 bases not matched to a gene. The CDR3 coding sequence is TGTGCCTGGAGCTGGGGGCGGGGGGGAGACAATGAGCAGTTCTTC. Translation gives CAWSWGRGGDNEQFF.

The rearrangement joins TRBV28 to TRBJ2-7, with a tentative D call TRBD2 (5 bases). Germline values: CDR1 MDHEN, CDR2 SYDVKM. This CDR3 contains 13 residues. Trimming cost V 2 bases and J 9 bases, with 14 bases left between them. The CDR3 sequence is CASSLVGPSGQYF. In nucleotides, the CDR3 is TGTGCCAGCAGTTTAGTAGGCCCCAGCGGGCAGTACTTC. The full variable domain, in which reference TRBV28 and TRBJ2-7 provide the parts outside the CDR3, is DVKVTQSSRYLVKRTGEKVFLECVQDMDHENMFWYRQDPGLGLRLIYFSYDVKMKEKGDIPEGYSVSREKKERFSLILESASTNQTSMYLCASSLVGPSGQYFGPGTRLTVT.

The gene calls are TRBV6-1 and TRBJ2-1, with D possibly TRBD2 on 5 matching bases. Germline CDR1 and CDR2: MNHNS and SASEGT. The CDR3 length is 14 residues. The germline V and J ends were trimmed by 3 bases and 6 bases, with 12 bases remaining between them. CDR3 in DNA: TGTGCCAGCAGTGACTTGCCTAGCTCCAATGAGCAGTTCTTC. Its translation: CASSDLPSSNEQFF.

The rearrangement joins TRBV30 to TRBJ2-5; D unclear. The germline V and J ends were trimmed by 5 bases and 0 bases, with 19 bases remaining between them. Germline V gives CDR1 GTSNPN, CDR2 SVGIG (reference sequence). The CDR3 contains 16 residues. CDR3 residues: CAWCPGGATYQETQYF. In nucleotides, the CDR3 is TGTGCCTGGTGTCCCGGCGGAGCGACCTACCAAGAGACCCAGTACTTC.

V usage is TRBV9 and J usage is TRBJ1-5; 7 bases match TRBD1. Germline CDR1 and CDR2: SGDLS and YYNGEE. The J segment lost 6 bases and the V segment lost 3 bases, leaving 6 bases of the junction unmatched. The CDR3 is 14 residues long. CDR3 sequence reads: CASSGERGLQPQHF. For the CDR3, the DNA is TGTGCCAGCAGCGGGGAAAGGGGGCTTCAGCCCCAGCATTTT.

The chain recombines TRBV30 with TRBJ1-4, with 7 bases that match TRBD1. With 3 bases clipped from V and 3 bases from J, the junction kept 13 bases outside the gene matches. In germline, CDR1 is GTSNPN, CDR2 SVGIG (reference sequence). The CDR3 runs to 17 residues. The CDR3 DNA sequence: TGTGCCTGGAGGGTTAAGAAGGGGGCTTTGGCTAATGAAAAACTGTTTTTT. Encoded protein: CAWRVKKGALANEKLFF.